This TCR beta chain was identified in a study of T cell repertoires in cytomegalovirus infection. Findings and limits, study-wide: The study found HLA-C-restricted CMV-specific TCR beta clonotypes dominating the ex vivo response.

MiXCR, run by TCRdb on the reads, gives a single entry per CDR3 protein. This sample carries approximately 1,000,000 distinct CDR3 sequences, around 30% of them seen once, and the ten largest clones take more than 12%. This clonotype showed up many times. Its antigen remains unknown. Trimming removed 2 bases at V and 5 bases at J, with 7 bases between. Germline values: CDR1 SNHLY, CDR2 FYNNEI. The CDR3 loop spans 13 amino acids. V and J are TRBV2 and TRBJ2-1; no firm D call. Sequencing was performed on cultured CD8+ T cells from PBMCs, taken from culture after CMV antigen stimulation. This TCR derives from a human donor in good health (CMV status not recorded). Some clones in this sample may be carry-over from other donors' samples. The CDR3 DNA reads TGTGCCAGCAGTGAATGGTTGGACAATGAGCAGTTCTTC. Encoded protein: CASSEWLDNEQFF.